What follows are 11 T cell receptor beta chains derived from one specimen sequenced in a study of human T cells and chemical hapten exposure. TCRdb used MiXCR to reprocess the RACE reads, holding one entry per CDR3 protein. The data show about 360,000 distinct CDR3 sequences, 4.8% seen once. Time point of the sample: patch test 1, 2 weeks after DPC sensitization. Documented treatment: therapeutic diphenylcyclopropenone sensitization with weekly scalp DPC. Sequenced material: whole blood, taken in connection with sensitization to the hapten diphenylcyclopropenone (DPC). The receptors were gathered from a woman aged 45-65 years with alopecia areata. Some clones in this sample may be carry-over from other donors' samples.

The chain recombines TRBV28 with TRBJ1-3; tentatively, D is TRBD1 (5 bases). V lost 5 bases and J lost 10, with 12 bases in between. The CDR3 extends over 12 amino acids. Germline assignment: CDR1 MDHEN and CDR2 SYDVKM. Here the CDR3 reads CASSSAGRTIYF. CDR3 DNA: TGTGCCAGCAGTAGCGCGGGACGGACCATATATTTT.

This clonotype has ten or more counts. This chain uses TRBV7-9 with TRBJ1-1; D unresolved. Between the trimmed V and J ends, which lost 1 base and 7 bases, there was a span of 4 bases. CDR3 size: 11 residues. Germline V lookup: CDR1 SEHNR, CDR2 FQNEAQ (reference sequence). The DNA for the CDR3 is TGTGCCAGCAGCTTAGTACTTGAAGCTTTCTTT. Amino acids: CASSLVLEAFF.

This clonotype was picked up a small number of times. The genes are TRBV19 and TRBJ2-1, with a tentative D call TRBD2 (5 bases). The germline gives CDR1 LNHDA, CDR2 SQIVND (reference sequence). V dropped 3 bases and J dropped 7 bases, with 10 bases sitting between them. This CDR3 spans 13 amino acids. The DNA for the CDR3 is TGTGCCAGTAGTATGGGGAGTTCGAATGAGCAGTTCTTC. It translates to CASSMGSSNEQFF. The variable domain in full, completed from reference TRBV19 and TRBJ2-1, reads DGGITQSPKYLFRKEGQNVTLSCEQNLNHDAMYWYRQDPGQGLRLIYYSQIVNDFQKGDIAEGYSVSREKKESFPLTVTSAQKNPTAFYLCASSMGSSNEQFFGPGTRLTVL.

CDR3 sequence reads: CASSWVGDSTEAFF. CDR3 coding DNA: TGTGCCAGCAGTTGGGTCGGGGACTCCACTGAAGCTTTCTTT. This rearrangement joins TRBV12-3 or TRBV12-4 to TRBJ1-1, with a tentative D call TRBD1 (5 bases). CDR3 length: 14 residues. The V end lost 4 bases, the J end lost 4 bases, and 13 bases lay between the germline ends.

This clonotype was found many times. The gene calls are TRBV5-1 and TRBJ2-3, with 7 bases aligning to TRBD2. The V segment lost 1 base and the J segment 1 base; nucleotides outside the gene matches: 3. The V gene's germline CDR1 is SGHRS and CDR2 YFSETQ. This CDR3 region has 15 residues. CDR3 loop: CASSLSAGGTDTQYF. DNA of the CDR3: TGCGCCAGCAGCTTGTCGGCGGGGGGCACAGATACGCAGTATTTT.

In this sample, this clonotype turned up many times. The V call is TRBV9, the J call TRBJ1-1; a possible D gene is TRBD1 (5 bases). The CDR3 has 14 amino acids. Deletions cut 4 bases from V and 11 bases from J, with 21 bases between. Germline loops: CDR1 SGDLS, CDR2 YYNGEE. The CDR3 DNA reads TGTGCCAGCAGCTCAAGTCGGGGCGGGGAACAGGCTTTCTTT. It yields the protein CASSSSRGGEQAFF.

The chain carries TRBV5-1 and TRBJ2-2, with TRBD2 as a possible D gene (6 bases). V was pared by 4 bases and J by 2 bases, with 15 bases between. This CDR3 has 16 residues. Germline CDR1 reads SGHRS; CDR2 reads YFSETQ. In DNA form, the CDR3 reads TGCGCCAGCAGCCCCGGGATAGCGGTAAACACCGGGGAGCTGTTTTTT. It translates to CASSPGIAVNTGELFF.

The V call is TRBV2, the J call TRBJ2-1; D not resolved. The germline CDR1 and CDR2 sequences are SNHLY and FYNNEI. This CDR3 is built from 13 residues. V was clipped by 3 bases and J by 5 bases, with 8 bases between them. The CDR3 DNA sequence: TGTGCCAGCAGTGAGAACCCGGACAATGAGCAGTTCTTC. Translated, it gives CASSENPDNEQFF.

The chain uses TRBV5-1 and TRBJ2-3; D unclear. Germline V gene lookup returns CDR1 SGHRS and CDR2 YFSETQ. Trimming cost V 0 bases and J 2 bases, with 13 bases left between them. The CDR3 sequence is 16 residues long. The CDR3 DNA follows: TGCGCCAGCAGCTTGGACAGCAGAGAAACCACAGATACGCAGTATTTT. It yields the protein CASSLDSRETTDTQYF.

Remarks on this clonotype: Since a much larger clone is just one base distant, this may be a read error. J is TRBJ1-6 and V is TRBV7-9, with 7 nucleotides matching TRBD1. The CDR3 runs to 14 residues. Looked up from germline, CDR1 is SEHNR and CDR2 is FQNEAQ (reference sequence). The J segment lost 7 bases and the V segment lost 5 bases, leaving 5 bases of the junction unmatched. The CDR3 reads CASSPVRGNSPLHF. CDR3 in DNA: TGTGCCAGCAGCCCCGTCAGGGGGAATTCACCCCTCCACTTT. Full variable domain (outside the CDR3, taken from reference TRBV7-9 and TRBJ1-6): DTGVSQNPRHKITKRGQNVTFRCDPISEHNRLYWYRQTLGQGPEFLTYFQNEAQLEKSRLLSDRFSAERPKGSFSTLEIQRTEQGDSAMYLCASSPVRGNSPLHFGNGTRLTVT.

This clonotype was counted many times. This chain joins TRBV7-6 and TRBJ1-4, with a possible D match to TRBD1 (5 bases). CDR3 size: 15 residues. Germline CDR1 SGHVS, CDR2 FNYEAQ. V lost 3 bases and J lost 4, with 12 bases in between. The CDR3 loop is CASSLSGTFNEKLFF. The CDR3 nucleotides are TGTGCCAGCAGCTTGTCCGGGACGTTTAATGAAAAACTGTTTTTT.